This TCR beta chain was profiled in a study of cytomegalovirus exposure and HLA in healthy donors. The CDR3 is 15 amino acids. The germline V gene encodes CDR1 SGHNT and CDR2 YENEEA. Trimming removed 2 bases at V and 4 bases at J, with 12 bases between. Use of 60 Vbeta and 13 Jbeta primers characterized the PCR. Assay used: immunoSEQ multiplex PCR; TCRdb lists only in-frame clones, some missing. Found here are over 150,000 clones, roughly four fifths of them singletons; the top ten hold 4.3%. The chain recombines TRBV11-3 with TRBJ2-1; D is uncertain. This TCR was sampled from a man in his forties or fifties in good health and CMV-seronegative. The sample comprised PBMCs. Here the CDR3 reads CASSLSPNTYNEQFF. CDR3 nucleotide sequence: TGTGCCAGCAGCTTATCTCCCAACACGTACAATGAGCAGTTCTTC.